What follows are 20 T cell receptor beta chains derived from one specimen sequenced in a study of CD8+CD57+ T cells in acquired aplastic anemia (dated by TCRdb to between 2018 and 2020). Instrument used: Illumina HiSeq 2000. Genomic DNA served as template for TCR beta VDJ combination and CDR3 sequence profiling. The raw public data were reprocessed by TCRdb itself: fastp quality trimming at Q25, MiXCR clonotype calling, in-frame beta chains only. Here each entry gathers all rows of one CDR3 protein and keeps the most common genes and DNA. This sample gives around 200,000 distinct CDR3 sequences in total; 48% of them show up just once. The ten largest clones take up 10% to 15% of the sample. Expansion of CD8+CD57+ cells had been shown by flow cytometry in the patients chosen for sequencing. The sequencing sample was made of sorted CD4+, CD8+, or CD8+CD57+ T cells (not recorded which) from PBMCs. All receptors come from a human donor with aplastic anemia.

The CDR3 nucleotides read TGTGCCAGCAGTATGGGGGGCCAGCCCCAGCATTTT. It codes for CASSMGGQPQHF. The chain is built from TRBV7-8 and TRBJ1-5; tentatively, D is TRBD1 (6 bases). The CDR3 length is 12 residues. Germline V gene data show CDR1 as SGHVS and CDR2 as FQNEAQ. The ends were cut back, 6 bases at V and 7 bases at J, with 10 bases in the middle.

This clonotype was seen repeatedly, ten times or more. The CDR3 DNA sequence: TGTGCCAGCAGCTCCGGACAGGGCGGTAGGTGGCAGTACTTC. Protein product: CASSSGQGGRWQYF. The chain uses TRBV7-2 and TRBJ2-7; 8 nucleotides agree with TRBD1. The CDR3 length is 14 residues. Germline values: CDR1 SGHTA, CDR2 FQGNSA. V was pared by 4 bases and J by 9 bases, with 11 bases of the junction left unmatched.

In this sample, this clonotype turned up many times. The V and J genes are TRBV5-1 and TRBJ1-1, with D possibly matching TRBD1 (5 bases). Per germline, CDR1 SGHRS and CDR2 YFSETQ. The V gene lost 0 bases and the J gene lost 1 base, with 13 bases spanning the gap. This CDR3 region has 16 residues. DNA of the CDR3: TGCGCCAGCAGCTTGGGGGGCATGGACGGGAACACTGAAGCTTTCTTT. It specifies CASSLGGMDGNTEAFF.

The chain combines TRBV11-2 with TRBJ1-4; a possible D gene is TRBD1 (6 bases). Deletions cut 1 base from V and 4 bases from J, with 10 bases between. Per germline, CDR1 SGHAT and CDR2 FQNNGV. The CDR3 contains 15 residues. CDR3 sequence reads: CASSLGGLVNEKLFF. The CDR3 DNA sequence: TGTGCCAGCAGCTTAGGGGGGCTCGTTAATGAAAAACTGTTTTTT.

The chain carries TRBV19 and TRBJ1-2; D uncertain. Germline V gives CDR1 LNHDA, CDR2 SQIVND (reference sequence). V shed 8 bases and J shed 7 bases, with 20 bases lying between them. The CDR3 is made up of 14 amino acids. Here the CDR3 reads CASCSRGSALGYTF. Here the CDR3 DNA reads TGTGCCAGTTGTAGTCGGGGATCAGCCCTTGGCTACACCTTC.

The chain joins TRBV9 to TRBJ2-5; 9 bases are shared with TRBD2. The CDR3 is 14 residues long. Germline CDR1 and CDR2: SGDLS and YYNGEE. V gave up 4 bases and J gave up 4 bases; unmatched junction bases: 5. CDR3 sequence: CASSQQLAGETQYF. The DNA of the CDR3 is TGTGCCAGCAGCCAGCAACTAGCGGGAGAGACCCAGTACTTC.

This clonotype was picked up many times. The chain couples TRBV20-1 to TRBJ1-3; perhaps TRBD1 as D (5 bases). The V and J ends lost 6 bases and 0 bases respectively, with 15 bases between them. The CDR3 runs 15 residues. Germline values: CDR1 DFQATT, CDR2 SNEGSKA (reference sequence). As DNA, the CDR3 is TGCAGTGCGGTTTCTACAGGAGACTCTGGAAACACCATATATTTT. Protein product: CSAVSTGDSGNTIYF.

This clonotype was counted between two and nine times. V usage is TRBV6-1 and J usage is TRBJ1-3; tentatively, D is TRBD1 (5 bases). The CDR3 has 19 residues. V shed 4 bases and J shed 0 bases, with 22 bases lying between them. Germline CDR1 MNHNS, CDR2 SASEGT. CDR3 DNA: TGTGCCAGCAGTGGCGAAAGGGACGGGGGATTTAGCTCTGGAAACACCATATATTTT. Translating it yields CASSGERDGGFSSGNTIYF.

The gene calls are TRBV15 and TRBJ2-5, with 7 bases fitting TRBD1. Looked up from germline, CDR1 is LNHNV and CDR2 is YYDKDF (reference sequence). The trim removed 0 bases at V and 4 bases at J, leaving 2 bases unmatched. The CDR3 contains 14 residues. The CDR3 region is CATSRDRGTETQYF. In nucleotides, the CDR3 is TGTGCCACCAGCAGAGACAGGGGGACAGAGACCCAGTACTTC.

CDR3: CSTPMSQGSYGYTF. The CDR3 DNA sequence: TGCAGCACCCCTATGAGTCAGGGGAGCTATGGCTACACCTTC. This chain joins TRBV29-1 and TRBJ1-2; D perhaps matches TRBD1 (6 bases). Germline assignment: CDR1 SQVTM and CDR2 ANQGSEA. Trimming left V 8 bases short and J 4 bases short, with 20 bases between. The CDR3 runs 14 residues.

The rearrangement uses TRBV15 and TRBJ1-1; D is unclear. The V end lost 0 bases, the J end lost 4 bases, and 9 bases lay between the germline ends. CDR1 is LNHNV and CDR2 is YYDKDF in the germline V gene (reference sequence). This CDR3 comprises 14 residues. The CDR3 sequence: CATSRDSGGTEAFF. CDR3 nucleotides: TGTGCCACCAGCAGAGATAGTGGAGGCACTGAAGCTTTCTTT.

V gene TRBV2 combines with J gene TRBJ1-1; D call uncertain. This CDR3 is built from 13 residues. V lost 8 bases and J 7 bases, leaving 17 bases between the germline ends. Germline assignment: CDR1 SNHLY and CDR2 FYNNEI. The chain's CDR3 is CASLPESPGEAFF. In DNA form, the CDR3 reads TGTGCCAGCCTCCCGGAATCGCCAGGTGAAGCTTTCTTT.

V gene TRBV7-2 combines with J gene TRBJ1-1; D not certain. CDR1 and CDR2 (germline): SGHTA, FQGNSA. The CDR3 is 14 residues long. Trimming removed 1 base at V and 4 bases at J, with 10 bases between. The CDR3 DNA follows: TGTGCCAGCAGCTTAGTTCAACGTGGCACTGAAGCTTTCTTT. Translating it yields CASSLVQRGTEAFF.

This clonotype was found many times. CDR3 nucleotide sequence: TGTGCCAGCAGCCCCAACAGGTTAAACAAGGGTAACTATGGCTACACCTTC. This codes for CASSPNRLNKGNYGYTF. The J gene is TRBJ1-2, the V gene TRBV4-2, with D possibly TRBD1 on 5 matching bases. Germline V gives CDR1 LGHNA, CDR2 YNFKEQ. The germline V and J ends were trimmed by 4 bases and 1 base, with 19 bases remaining between them. The CDR3 runs 17 residues.

This sequence joins TRBV15 and TRBJ1-1; weak D call: TRBD1 (6 bases). Germline loops: CDR1 LNHNV, CDR2 YYDKDF (reference sequence). The CDR3 has 16 amino acids. Trimming left V 1 base short and J 5 bases short, with 17 bases between. The CDR3: CATSRGLQGGLTEAFF. The DNA for the CDR3 is TGTGCCACCAGCAGAGGCTTACAGGGTGGGTTGACTGAAGCTTTCTTT.

Comment on this clonotype: Just one base apart from a much larger clone, this may be a read error. This chain connects TRBV12-3 or TRBV12-4 to TRBJ1-5; D not resolved. Trimming removed 4 bases at V and 7 bases at J, with 17 bases between. This CDR3 has 15 amino acids. CDR3 DNA: TGTGCCAGCAGTTCTCCGACTTCGGGCGGACAGCCCCAGCATTTT. It codes for CASSSPTSGGQPQHF.

The genes are TRBV29-1 and TRBJ1-1; D is possibly TRBD1 (6 bases). V dropped 2 bases and J dropped 8 bases, with 18 bases sitting between them. The CDR3 loop spans 14 amino acids. Per germline, CDR1 SQVTM and CDR2 ANQGSEA. Here the CDR3 DNA reads TGCAGCGTTGAATTTGGATGGGTTCAGGGGGAAGCTTTCTTT. This sequence encodes CSVEFGWVQGEAFF.

This clonotype was counted a few times. A much larger clone lies a single base off, so this may be a read error. V gene TRBV5-1 combines with J gene TRBJ2-2; maybe TRBD1 (6 bases). This CDR3 contains 14 residues. Germline-derived CDR1 and CDR2 are SGHRS and YFSETQ. The V gene lost 9 bases and the J gene lost 3 bases, with 15 bases spanning the gap. CDR3 in amino acids: CANRVQGDTGELFF. Here the CDR3 DNA reads TGCGCCAACAGGGTACAGGGAGACACCGGGGAGCTGTTTTTT.

Remarks on this clonotype: A read error is likely, as this CDR3 ends without the conserved phenylalanine or tryptophan. This chain joins TRBV6-4 and TRBJ2-6; D might be TRBD1 or TRBD2, each matching 6 bases. The CDR3 spans 15 residues. The germline gives CDR1 MRHNA, CDR2 SNTAGT. The CDR3 DNA reads TGTGCCAGCAGTGAAGGGGGGTCTGCGGCCAACGTCCTGACTTCC. Translated: CASSEGGSAANVLTS.

The V call is TRBV10-3, the J call TRBJ2-6; the match to TRBD2 covers 8 bases. Germline CDR1 is ENHRY and CDR2 is SYGVKD. Germline trimming cut 3 bases from V and 0 bases from J; bases unmatched to any gene: 4. The CDR3 spans 17 residues. CDR3 sequence (DNA): TGTGCCATCAGTGACGGGGGGGACCTCTCTGGGGCCAACGTCCTGACTTTC. Encoded protein: CAISDGGDLSGANVLTF.